The 27 T cell receptor beta chains below were found in one sample sequenced in a study of T cells expressing NK-cell markers. No DNA is given; TCRdb re-called the 5' RACE reads and lists each CDR3 protein once. This repertoire includes some 390,000 distinct CDR3 sequences. Sequenced material: blood T cells: a sorted CD56 or NKG2C T cell subset, CD4+ or CD8+ T cells, or bulk PBMC T cells (not recorded which). The receptors originated from a woman aged 45-59 years in good health.

This sequence joins TRBV12-3 or TRBV12-4 and TRBJ2-1. The CDR3 runs to 15 residues. This chain's CDR3 is CASSPHRGLYNEQFF.

The chain joins TRBV6-6 to TRBJ2-5; TCRdb's D call of TRBD2 is untestable without DNA. Germline CDR1 MNHNY, CDR2 SVGAGI (reference sequence). CDR3 length equals 16 residues. CDR3 in amino acids: CASRRLAGGPKETQYF.

The CDR3 here is CSVEDPWLDSIQYF. The chain joins TRBV29-1 to TRBJ2-4; the D gene TCRdb calls, TRBD1, cannot be checked with no DNA. Germline V lookup: CDR1 SQVTM, CDR2 ANQGSEA. CDR3 length equals 14 residues.

The V call is TRBV5-6, the J call TRBJ2-3; the D gene TCRdb calls, TRBD2, cannot be checked with no DNA. Germline V gene sequence: CDR1 SGHDT, CDR2 YYEEEE. CDR3 length: 15 residues. The CDR3 loop is CASSLVGRYTDTQYF.

V and J are TRBV12-3 or TRBV12-4 and TRBJ1-2. This CDR3 has 13 amino acids. CDR3 sequence reads: CASSLTGPPGYTF.

The chain is built from TRBV20-1 and TRBJ2-5; TCRdb returns TRBD2, unconfirmable since there is no DNA. Germline CDR1 DFQATT, CDR2 SNEGSKA (reference sequence). The CDR3 runs 14 residues. CDR3 amino acids: CSASPGTSGETQYF.

The rearrangement uses TRBV12-3 or TRBV12-4 and TRBJ1-1; no DNA is available, so the TRBD1 call from TCRdb remains unchecked. The CDR3 totals 15 residues. CDR3: CASSPPTGAVSEAFF.

The chain has TRBV4-1 and TRBJ1-2. The germline V gene encodes CDR1 MGHRA and CDR2 YSYEKL. The CDR3 loop spans 15 amino acids. The chain's CDR3 is CASSQDLGRSYGYTF.

This rearrangement joins TRBV12-3 or TRBV12-4 to TRBJ2-7; the TCRdb D gene call, TRBD1, has no DNA to confirm it. This CDR3 comprises 13 residues. Here the CDR3 reads CASSTGQGYEQYF.

The genes are TRBV4-1 and TRBJ2-1; TCRdb's assignment of TRBD2 cannot be checked, as there is no DNA. This CDR3 is built from 15 residues. Germline values: CDR1 MGHRA, CDR2 YSYEKL. The CDR3 protein is CASSPGLAYYNEQFF.

This chain joins TRBV29-1 and TRBJ2-1; the D gene TCRdb calls, TRBD2, cannot be checked with no DNA. This CDR3 has 13 amino acids. Germline V gene lookup returns CDR1 SQVTM and CDR2 ANQGSEA. The CDR3 reads CSVVTSGYNEQFF.

The chain recombines TRBV10-3 with TRBJ1-1; the TCRdb call, TRBD1, lacks DNA for checking. Germline V gene data show CDR1 as ENHRY and CDR2 as SYGVKD. There are 15 residues in the CDR3. The CDR3 region is CAISELQGGYTEAFF.

This sequence joins TRBV4-2 and TRBJ2-3; there is no DNA to check the TCRdb D call of TRBD2. The CDR3 extends over 15 amino acids. CDR1 and CDR2 from the germline V gene are LGHNA and YNFKEQ. The CDR3 here is CASSRLAEVTDTQYF.

The chain combines TRBV6-6 with TRBJ2-2; TCRdb gives TRBD2 as the D gene, but with no DNA this cannot be confirmed. Germline V gene sequence: CDR1 MNHNY, CDR2 SVGAGI (reference sequence). The CDR3 has 15 amino acids. The CDR3 protein is CASSYGLAVPGELFF.

V usage is TRBV7-9 and J usage is TRBJ1-1. Germline V CDR1 and CDR2: SEHNR, FQNEAQ (reference sequence). The CDR3 covers 16 residues. CDR3 sequence reads: CASSNGAFEFNTEAFF.

This sequence joins TRBV20-1 and TRBJ2-2; TCRdb's D call of TRBD2 is untestable without DNA. Per germline, CDR1 DFQATT and CDR2 SNEGSKA (reference sequence). The CDR3 has 12 residues. The CDR3 protein is CSEEVSTGELFF.

The rearrangement links TRBV2 to TRBJ2-1. This CDR3 spans 14 amino acids. Germline V gene lookup returns CDR1 SNHLY and CDR2 FYNNEI. CDR3 region: CASSESGRIGEQFF.

This chain joins TRBV10-3 and TRBJ2-5; the TRBD1 assignment by TCRdb is unverifiable without DNA. The V gene's germline CDR1 is ENHRY and CDR2 SYGVKD. CDR3 length equals 13 residues. CDR3 amino acids: CATRGGTSETQYF.

The chain is built from TRBV19 and TRBJ2-3; the TCRdb call, TRBD1, lacks DNA for checking. This CDR3 spans 14 amino acids. CDR1 is LNHDA and CDR2 is SQIVND in the germline V gene (reference sequence). CDR3 in amino acids: CASRDRVSTDTQYF.

The chain recombines TRBV12-5 with TRBJ2-5. The CDR3 sequence is 14 residues long. Germline CDR1 LGHNT, CDR2 FRNRAP. This CDR3 is CASGGNRVQETQYF.

V is TRBV12-3 or TRBV12-4 and J is TRBJ2-7; TCRdb's D call of TRBD1 is untestable without DNA. The CDR3 spans 16 residues. The CDR3 is CASSFRLQGPYYEQYF.

The chain carries TRBV12-3 or TRBV12-4 and TRBJ2-3; TCRdb selects TRBD2, and the lack of DNA leaves this call unchecked. The CDR3 extends over 18 amino acids. The CDR3 sequence is CASSSGPGGRKVTDTQYF.

This sequence joins TRBV5-1 and TRBJ2-1; the D gene TCRdb calls, TRBD1, cannot be checked with no DNA. The CDR3 contains 13 residues. Germline V gene data show CDR1 as SGHRS and CDR2 as YFSETQ. Here the CDR3 reads CASSWVGDQGAVF.

This chain joins TRBV20-1 and TRBJ1-1; TCRdb designates TRBD1, a call that cannot be tested without DNA. CDR3 length: 15 amino acids. Germline CDR1 reads DFQATT; CDR2 reads SNEGSKA (reference sequence). The CDR3 loop reads CSARPSGKMNTEAFF.

The rearrangement links TRBV7-8 to TRBJ2-1; without DNA, the TCRdb call of TRBD2 cannot be checked. There are 16 residues in the CDR3. The germline gives CDR1 SGHVS, CDR2 FQNEAQ. The CDR3 here is CASSLAFLAGGNEQFF.

The chain combines TRBV5-1 with TRBJ2-3; with no DNA, the TCRdb D assignment of TRBD2 cannot be verified. This CDR3 spans 16 amino acids. CDR1 and CDR2 from the germline V gene are SGHRS and YFSETQ. CDR3 in amino acids: CASSPRLATSTDTQYF.

The V call is TRBV12-3 or TRBV12-4, the J call TRBJ1-3; TCRdb outputs TRBD1, but without DNA this stays unchecked. This CDR3 region has 14 residues. The CDR3 is CASSLQGEWDTIYF.